This is a list of T cell receptor beta chains from one sample in a study of radiotherapy plus CTLA-4 blockade in lung cancer. Libraries were prepared by immunoSEQ multiplex PCR; TCRdb keeps only in-frame clonotypes and omits some of them. In the table there are tens of thousands of clones, about 78% of which are singletons. Sequencing was performed on peripheral blood, taken from a patient treated with radiotherapy plus ipilimumab. These receptors came from a human donor with non-small cell lung cancer who had stable disease on radiotherapy plus ipilimumab. Both conserved end residues are trimmed from each CDR3. D genes are given only for firm matches. Size tells how often a clone was seen (once, few, many) or the class of an expanded clone, and some rows leave it out.

d_call | j_call | clone_size | v_call | cdr3_aa
NA | TRBJ1-5 | NA | TRBV2 | ASTSGWPDNQPQH
NA | TRBJ2-6 | NA | TRBV28 | ASSPHVSGANVLT
TRBD1 | TRBJ1-5 | NA | TRBV6-1 | ASSTTGQGPQPQH
NA | TRBJ2-2 | NA | TRBV2 | ASTQGRGELF
NA | TRBJ1-4 | NA | TRBV27 | ASSLHASDEKLF
NA | TRBJ1-5 | NA | TRBV5-6 | ASSLTGYNQPQH
NA | TRBJ2-5 | NA | TRBV19 | ASSTGTTRGETQY
NA | TRBJ1-1 | few | TRBV30 | AWRDLAGGDTEAF
NA | TRBJ1-5 | NA | TRBV5-8 | ASSPDGDSNQPQH
NA | TRBJ2-2 | NA | TRBV5-4 | ASSFDPAGRTGELF
TRBD1 | TRBJ1-2 | once | TRBV19 | ASSIDPTGGRSSYT
NA | TRBJ1-3 | NA | TRBV28 | ASSSSTGAQGNTIY
NA | TRBJ1-1 | NA | TRBV7-9 | ASLIQLTEAF
NA | TRBJ2-1 | NA | TRBV5-4 | ASSLLGISNEQF
NA | TRBJ2-4 | NA | TRBV7-2 | ASSFLSPPKNIQY
NA | TRBJ1-1 | NA | TRBV27 | ASSALGGEAF
TRBD1 | TRBJ2-1 | NA | TRBV6-5 | ASSPPGQGSEQF
TRBD1 | TRBJ1-2 | NA | TRBV5-6 | ASGDRGFDGYT
TRBD1 | TRBJ2-5 | NA | TRBV11-3 | ASSLGQGAETQY
TRBD2 | TRBJ2-5 | few | TRBV5-4 | ASSFTSGGGETQY
NA | TRBJ2-1 | NA | TRBV25-1 | ASRLSVEQF
NA | TRBJ1-1 | NA | TRBV27 | ASSPGPMNTEAF